The 10 T cell receptor beta chains below all came from one sample that was sequenced in a study of blood T cells in healthy people across ages. The authors ran a second PCR of 7 to 11 cycles using a sample-barcoded 5' primer and a J-beta primer mix. TCRdb re-called the 5' RACE reads with MiXCR, one entry per CDR3 protein. The sample has approximately 400,000 distinct CDR3 sequences; about 52% are singletons. Sequenced input: blood. These receptors all come from a man aged 60 to 69 in good health.

This clonotype was seen a few times. The gene calls are TRBV25-1 and TRBJ2-3, with D maybe TRBD1 (6 bases). The V end was cut by 3 bases, the J end by 1 base, with 8 bases between. Looked up from germline, CDR1 is MGHDK and CDR2 is SYGVNS. The CDR3 runs 14 residues. CDR3 region: CASSENRGTDTQYF. The CDR3 DNA is TGTGCCAGCAGTGAGAACAGGGGCACAGATACGCAGTATTTT.

This clonotype came up many times. The chain carries TRBV4-1 and TRBJ2-3, with D unresolved. CDR3 size: 16 residues. V shed 1 base and J shed 0 bases, with 11 bases lying between them. The germline CDR1 and CDR2 sequences are MGHRA and YSYEKL. This CDR3 is CASSQVDLVSTDTQYF. CDR3 nucleotide sequence: TGCGCCAGCAGCCAAGTGGATTTGGTTAGCACAGATACGCAGTATTTT.

The chain couples TRBV5-5 to TRBJ1-2; possibly TRBD1 for D (6 bases). The CDR3 length is 16 residues. Germline loops: CDR1 SGHKS, CDR2 YYEKEE (reference sequence). V was clipped by 1 base and J by 4 bases, with 17 bases between them. The CDR3, as DNA: TGTGCCAGCAGCTTGTCTTCCGGGGGCGGAGGCTATGGCTACACCTTC. As protein: CASSLSSGGGGYGYTF.

The chain couples TRBV10-3 to TRBJ2-1; TRBD2 matches 13 bases. Trimming cost V 6 bases and J 7 bases; bases outside gene matches: 3. The CDR3 length is 14 residues. CDR1 and CDR2 (germline): ENHRY, SYGVKD. For the CDR3, the DNA is TGTGCCATCAGCCGACTAGCGGGAGGAAATGAGCAGTTCTTC. Protein: CAISRLAGGNEQFF.

The rearrangement joins TRBV20-1 to TRBJ2-3, with 8 bases aligning to TRBD2. In germline, CDR1 is DFQATT, CDR2 SNEGSKA (reference sequence). With V trimmed by 6 bases and J by 5 bases, 16 bases remained unmatched. The CDR3 extends over 16 amino acids. CDR3 region: CSATGLAGSRVDTQYF. In nucleotides, the CDR3 is TGCAGTGCAACGGGGTTAGCGGGGTCACGGGTAGATACGCAGTATTTT.

About this clonotype: One end of the junction does not line up with germline, which may come from a read error. This chain joins TRBV20-1 and TRBJ2-1; perhaps TRBD2 as D (9 bases). Per germline, CDR1 DFQATT and CDR2 SNEGSKA (reference sequence). The CDR3 is 18 amino acids. The CDR3 is CGARRDRRELSGSFEQFF. In nucleotides, the CDR3 is TGCGGTGCTAGGAGGGACAGGAGAGAACTTAGCGGGAGTTTTGAGCAGTTCTTC.

J is TRBJ2-5 and V is TRBV5-1; D perhaps matches TRBD1 (6 bases). The CDR3 consists of 16 residues. The germline V gene has CDR1 SGHRS and CDR2 YFSETQ. Trimming stripped 0 bases from V and 11 bases from J, with 23 bases between. This CDR3 is CASSLEGSRGFNEQYF. CDR3 DNA: TGCGCCAGCAGCTTGGAGGGTAGCAGGGGATTCAATGAGCAGTACTTC.

V usage is TRBV6-6 and J usage is TRBJ1-2, with 8 bases lining up with TRBD1. The ends lost 4 bases at V and 4 bases at J; junction bases unmatched: 5. Germline V lookup: CDR1 MNHNY, CDR2 SVGAGI (reference sequence). This CDR3 has 14 residues. The CDR3 sequence is CASSSTGVPYGYTF. The CDR3 DNA reads as TGTGCCAGCAGTTCGACAGGGGTCCCCTATGGCTACACCTTC.

This clonotype appeared a few times. The V gene is TRBV29-1, the J gene TRBJ1-2; 7 nucleotides match TRBD1. CDR3 size: 12 residues. Germline V gene sequence: CDR1 SQVTM, CDR2 ANQGSEA. The V and J ends lost 1 base and 8 bases, in that order; junction bases with no gene match: 4. The CDR3 region is CSVEGQGMGYTF. CDR3 sequence (DNA): TGCAGCGTTGAAGGACAGGGTATGGGCTACACCTTC.

The sample holds many counts of this clonotype. This chain uses TRBV7-9 with TRBJ2-7, with D perhaps given as TRBD1 or TRBD2 (5 bases each). This CDR3 has 16 amino acids. Germline V gene data show CDR1 as SEHNR and CDR2 as FQNEAQ (reference sequence). V was clipped by 3 bases and J by 0 bases, with 15 bases between them. CDR3 in amino acids: CASSLGAGQSSYEQYF. In DNA, the CDR3 is TGTGCCAGCAGCTTGGGAGCAGGGCAAAGCTCCTACGAGCAGTACTTC. The full variable domain, with the rest looked up from reference TRBV7-9 and TRBJ2-7, is DTGVSQNPRHKITKRGQNVTFRCDPISEHNRLYWYRQTLGQGPEFLTYFQNEAQLEKSRLLSDRFSAERPKGSFSTLEIQRTEQGDSAMYLCASSLGAGQSSYEQYFGPGTRLTVT.